The T cell receptor (beta chain) described here comes from a study of T cells in Graves' hyperthyroidism and ophthalmopathy. RNA transcripts yielded amplified TCR beta CDR3 regions. In the first-round RT-PCR of the TCR CDR3, the HTBI primer set was used. A single record per CDR3 protein comes from TCRdb applying MiXCR to the multiplex PCR reads. Among around 580,000 distinct CDR3 sequences listed, 35% to 55% were seen once. The V gene lost 7 bases and the J gene lost 5 bases, with 17 bases spanning the gap. The CDR3 extends over 14 amino acids. Germline V gene data show CDR1 as SGHTA and CDR2 as FQGNSA. The hyperthyroidism was newly diagnosed and had lasted under 2 months; the patients were aged 18 to 65.

This sequence originates from a woman aged 18 to 35 with Graves' hyperthyroidism. The chain carries TRBV7-2 and TRBJ2-5, with no clear D. Sequences were obtained from peripheral blood or thyroid tissue (not recorded which). CDR3 residues: CTSISAQRMETQYF. The CDR3 coding sequence is TGTACCAGCATATCGGCACAAAGAATGGAGACCCAGTACTTC.